These T cell receptor beta chains were read from a single sample in a study of T cell responses to AZD1222 COVID-19 vaccine. This table comes from immunoSEQ multiplex PCR, and its TCRdb copy is limited to in-frame clones, with some not included. The sample shows some 180,000 clones, around 94% of them seen only once. Sequences were derived from peripheral blood, sampled 28 days after the second AZD1222 dose. All receptors derive from an adult who received the AZD1222 COVID-19 vaccine. Both conserved end residues are part of each CDR3. The order of the fields is CDR3 length, V gene, D gene, CDR3 protein. A D gene is named only where the DNA matches it firmly.

14	TRBV6-1	TRBD1	CASSEGTGVQPQHF
15	TRBV9	NA	CASSVVVAGHNEQFF
16	TRBV5-1	TRBD1	CASRPQTGSPGDTQYF
16	TRBV18	TRBD1	CASSPLVTGANTEAFF
14	TRBV6-5	TRBD1	CASIKDRPGTEAFF
18	TRBV28	TRBD2	CASSFGAGGPGFTDTQYF
19	TRBV7-8	TRBD2	CASRATSGSAKSSYNEQFF
13	TRBV10-2	NA	CASSESSNQPQHF
10	TRBV30	NA	CAWSAGELFF
14	TRBV6-6	NA	CASRGTLGGYEQYF
15	TRBV3-1/TRBV3-2	NA	CASSQVLQLNTEAFF
15	TRBV11-2	NA	CASSLGSGTLGEQYF
17	TRBV7-7	TRBD2	CASSLSSGRRGTGELFF
15	TRBV19	TRBD1	CASSRGTGGPQPQHF
13	TRBV5-6	NA	CASSQFAKNIQYF
15	TRBV27	TRBD1	CASSTTGGTGNEQFF
16	TRBV24-1	NA	CATSETQGTGANVLTF
14	TRBV27	TRBD1	CASDPGTGPHEQFF
16	TRBV5-1	NA	CASSLAAGDTTDTQYF
15	TRBV19	TRBD2	CASSMTSGGPGELFF
16	TRBV6-5	TRBD1	CASSYSGQTFGNTIYF
16	TRBV7-2	TRBD1	CASSLYPEGASYEQYF
12	TRBV19	NA	CASSIIGETQYF
17	TRBV24-1	TRBD1	CATSDLVAAGGVGEQFF
14	TRBV10-1	NA	CAARSGSTFQGCSF
16	TRBV6-6	TRBD2	CASSLGTSGLSYEQYF
14	TRBV14	TRBD1	CASSRLGGNNEQFF
16	TRBV12-5	NA	CASGLVPGLPGQPQHF
15	TRBV20-1	TRBD2	CSASLGGSVYNEQFF
14	TRBV6-5	NA	CASSPGLVTYEQYF
21	TRBV7-3	TRBD2	CASSLPLRRGEAGGPNNEQFF
17	TRBV2	NA	CASSADLPPATNEKLFF
14	TRBV5-4	NA	CASSPRGYAYEQYF
13	TRBV6-6	NA	CASSYLQNTEAFF
13	TRBV5-6	NA	CASSLTGLTEAFF
16	TRBV4-3	NA	CASSQSTGSSYNEQFF
18	TRBV4-1	NA	CASSQASGTDYLGEKLFF
15	TRBV11-3	NA	CASSFNTLGSDTQYF
17	TRBV9	TRBD1	CASSATGTAHSNQPQHF
16	TRBV13	TRBD2	CASSVELVSGANTQYF
13	TRBV2	NA	CASSPLQGTEAFF
16	TRBV2	TRBD2	CASMETSGSPRNTQYF
18	TRBV14	NA	CASSQERSSWGLGSPLHF